This passage covers 20 T cell receptor beta chains from one sample sequenced in a study of T cell changes during pregnancy in multiple sclerosis. Repertoires were generated with immunoSEQ multiplex PCR, while TCRdb's copy carries only in-frame clones and drops some. The data contain just under 50,000 clones, 94% of them singletons. The material sequenced was CD4+ T cells from peripheral blood mononuclear cells, taken in the third trimester of pregnancy. Receptors originate from a female donor with multiple sclerosis, enrolled in a pregnancy study.

This chain connects TRBV5-5 to TRBJ2-3, with 8 bases that match TRBD2. The trim removed 7 bases at V and 3 bases at J, leaving 10 bases unmatched. The CDR3 loop spans 15 amino acids. The germline gives CDR1 SGHKS, CDR2 YYEKEE (reference sequence). CDR3 sequence (DNA): TGTGCCAGCCACTTAGACCCGGGGGGGACAGATACGCAGTATTTT. This codes for CASHLDPGGTDTQYF.

This chain connects TRBV18 to TRBJ1-2; 11 positions match TRBD1. This CDR3 region has 16 residues. The germline gives CDR1 KGHSH, CDR2 LQKENI. V was pared by 4 bases and J by 6 bases, with 10 bases of the junction left unmatched. CDR3 in amino acids: CASSQAGTGGGDGYTF. For the CDR3, the DNA is TGTGCCAGCTCACAAGCCGGGACAGGGGGAGGAGATGGCTACACCTTC.

This chain links TRBV5-1 with TRBJ1-1; possibly TRBD1 for D (5 bases). V lost 0 bases and J lost 1, with 10 bases in between. The CDR3 covers 15 residues. The V gene's germline CDR1 is SGHRS and CDR2 YFSETQ. This chain's CDR3 is CASSLERTPNTEAFF. The CDR3, as DNA: TGCGCCAGCAGCTTGGAAAGGACACCGAACACTGAAGCTTTCTTT.

This chain joins TRBV5-1 and TRBJ1-1; 7 bases line up with TRBD1. V was clipped by 4 bases and J by 4 bases; unmatched bases: 10. Germline V gene lookup returns CDR1 SGHRS and CDR2 YFSETQ. CDR3 length: 15 residues. CDR3 protein: CASSGRQGRVTEAFF. Here the CDR3 DNA reads TGCGCCAGCAGCGGTAGACAGGGAAGGGTCACTGAAGCTTTCTTT.

The rearrangement joins TRBV6-1 to TRBJ1-2; possibly TRBD1 for D (6 bases). There are 15 residues in the CDR3. Trimming took off 6 bases at V and 8 bases at J, with 22 bases between the two ends. From germline, CDR1 is MNHNS and CDR2 SASEGT. This CDR3 reads CASRDVDSRRRGYTF. CDR3 DNA sequence: TGTGCCAGCAGGGATGTGGACAGCCGCCGGAGGGGCTACACCTTC.

This chain joins TRBV7-9 and TRBJ1-5; D is undetermined. Trimming shortened V by 2 bases and J by 6 bases, and 11 bases separated the two germline ends. Germline V gives CDR1 SEHNR, CDR2 FQNEAQ (reference sequence). CDR3 size: 14 residues. CDR3 sequence: CASSLSGEGQPQHF. The CDR3 bases are TGTGCCAGCAGCTTATCCGGCGAGGGTCAGCCCCAGCATTTT.

This clone was seen more than once but under ten times. The genes are TRBV5-4 and TRBJ1-1; 9 bases agree with TRBD1. With 4 bases clipped from V and 7 bases from J, the junction kept 5 bases outside the gene matches. The CDR3 consists of 13 residues. CDR1 is SGHNT, CDR2 YYREEE, per germline (reference sequence). The CDR3 loop reads CASSAGQGFEAFF. CDR3 DNA sequence: TGTGCCAGCAGCGCCGGACAGGGGTTTGAAGCTTTCTTT. The variable domain in full, with the rest retrieved from reference TRBV5-4 and TRBJ1-1, is ETGVTQSPTHLIKTRGQQVTLRCSSQSGHNTVSWYQQALGQGPQFIFQYYREEENGRGNFPPRFSGLQFPNYSSELNVNALELDDSALYLCASSAGQGFEAFFGQGTRLTVV.

This chain links TRBV27 with TRBJ2-2; weak D call: TRBD1 (5 bases). V was shortened by 5 bases and J by 5 bases, with 18 bases between the two germline ends. The V gene's germline CDR1 is MNHEY and CDR2 SMNVEV (reference sequence). This CDR3 comprises 16 residues. CDR3 residues: CASSPPDKVETGELFF. In nucleotides, the CDR3 is TGTGCCAGCAGTCCACCGGACAAGGTCGAGACCGGGGAGCTGTTTTTT.

The chain uses TRBV7-3 and TRBJ2-2, with a weak D call TRBD1 (6 bases). Germline-derived CDR1 and CDR2 are SGHTA and FQGTGA. Trimming removed 1 base at V and 1 base at J, with 7 bases between. The CDR3 covers 15 residues. The CDR3 is CASSLRGGNTGELFF. The CDR3, as DNA: TGTGCCAGCAGCTTAAGAGGGGGGAACACCGGGGAGCTGTTTTTT.

This chain joins TRBV7-3 and TRBJ2-3; TRBD1 is a possible D gene (6 bases). V lost 0 bases, J lost 3 bases, and 19 bases lay in between. The CDR3 loop spans 18 amino acids. Looked up from germline, CDR1 is SGHTA and CDR2 is FQGTGA. The CDR3 loop is CASSLTSQRGGLTDTQYF. CDR3 coding DNA: TGTGCCAGCAGCTTAACCTCCCAGAGAGGGGGATTGACAGATACGCAGTATTTT.

This rearrangement joins TRBV21-1 to TRBJ1-5; the table calls TRBD1, which could not be checked here. TRBV21-1 is termed a pseudogene. The CDR3 length is 16 residues. CDR3 residues: CASSSLGTELNQPQHF. The CDR3 coding sequence is TGTGCCAGCAGCTCCCTCGGGACAGAACTCAATCAGCCCCAGCATTTT.

The rearrangement uses TRBV29-1 and TRBJ2-4, with TRBD2 matching over 8 bases. V lost 4 bases, J lost 8 bases, and 10 bases stayed unmatched. CDR3 length: 14 residues. CDR1 and CDR2 (germline): SQVTM, ANQGSEA. CDR3 loop: CSVGAAGGPDIQYF. As DNA, the CDR3 is TGCAGCGTTGGAGCGGCGGGGGGACCGGACATTCAGTACTTC.

V and J are TRBV19 and TRBJ2-7, with 8 bases matching TRBD1. Germline V lookup: CDR1 LNHDA, CDR2 SQIVND (reference sequence). V shed 6 bases, J shed 5 bases, and the junction held 9 bases outside the gene matches. This CDR3 comprises 14 residues. The CDR3 nucleotides are TGTGCCAGTAGGGACAGGGTTACTAGCAACGAGCAGTACTTC. Protein: CASRDRVTSNEQYF.

V gene TRBV29-1 combines with J gene TRBJ1-1; perhaps TRBD1 as D (6 bases). This CDR3 has 11 residues. Germline CDR1 SQVTM, CDR2 ANQGSEA. Trimming removed 4 bases at V and 5 bases at J, with 8 bases between. In DNA form, the CDR3 reads TGCAGCGTTGTAGGGGGTACTGAAGCTTTCTTT. Protein: CSVVGGTEAFF. Full variable domain (remainder filled in from reference TRBV29-1 and TRBJ1-1): SAVISQKPSRDICQRGTSLTIQCQVDSQVTMMFWYRQQPGQSLTLIATANQGSEATYESGFVIDKFPISRPNLTFSTLTVSNMSPEDSSIYLCSVVGGTEAFFGQGTRLTVV.

This chain joins TRBV7-2 and TRBJ2-7, with D maybe TRBD2 (6 bases). Trimming took off 5 bases at V and 0 bases at J, with 11 bases between the two ends. Germline V gene sequence: CDR1 SGHTA, CDR2 FQGNSA. This CDR3 region has 14 residues. This CDR3 is CASSLRDFSYEQYF. CDR3 in DNA: TGTGCCAGCAGCCTCCGGGACTTCTCCTACGAGCAGTACTTC.

The rearrangement uses TRBV5-1 and TRBJ2-2; TRBD2 is a possible D gene (6 bases). Trimming removed 2 bases from V and 1 base from J, with 12 bases in between. Germline assignment: CDR1 SGHRS and CDR2 YFSETQ. The CDR3 runs 16 residues. CDR3 sequence (DNA): TGCGCCAGCAGCTTAGGGCACGGGGGGAACACCGGGGAGCTGTTTTTT. Its translation: CASSLGHGGNTGELFF.

The chain has TRBV9 and TRBJ1-2, with TRBD1 matching over 8 bases. Germline V gene data show CDR1 as SGDLS and CDR2 as YYNGEE. Trimming took 0 bases from V and 6 from J; bases not matched to a gene: 7. This CDR3 spans 15 amino acids. This CDR3 reads CASSVATGGWDGYTF. The CDR3 DNA follows: TGTGCCAGCAGCGTAGCTACAGGGGGGTGGGATGGCTACACCTTC. Based on the CDR3 plus reference TRBV9 and TRBJ1-2, the full variable domain is DSGVTQTPKHLITATGQRVTLRCSPRSGDLSVYWYQQSLDQGLQFLIQYYNGEERAKGNILERFSAQQFPDLHSELNLSSLELGDSALYFCASSVATGGWDGYTFGSGTRLTVV.

This chain links TRBV29-1 with TRBJ1-5, with 10 bases lining up with TRBD1. The junction had 7 bases not matched to a gene; V was cut back by 4 bases and J by 1 base. This CDR3 is built from 16 residues. Germline V gives CDR1 SQVTM, CDR2 ANQGSEA. The chain's CDR3 is CSVAGTGVESNQPQHF. The CDR3 DNA follows: TGCAGCGTTGCCGGGACAGGGGTGGAGAGCAATCAGCCCCAGCATTTT.

The chain couples TRBV6-6 to TRBJ1-6, with 9 bases lining up with TRBD1. Per germline, CDR1 MNHNY and CDR2 SVGAGI (reference sequence). The CDR3 has 14 amino acids. J lost 7 bases, V lost 5 bases, and 3 bases had no gene match. In nucleotides, the CDR3 is TGTGCCAGCAGTGCGGGACAGGGAAATTCACCCCTCCACTTT. This codes for CASSAGQGNSPLHF.

This clone was seen only once. The chain carries TRBV7-2 and TRBJ1-5, with D unclear. The CDR3 is made up of 16 amino acids. V was cut by 5 bases and J by 5 bases, with 19 bases left in between. In germline, CDR1 is SGHTA, CDR2 FQGNSA. The CDR3 DNA sequence: TGTGCCAGCAGCCCCCGCCCGGGTTTTAACGATCAGCCCCAGCATTTT. Translation gives CASSPRPGFNDQPQHF.